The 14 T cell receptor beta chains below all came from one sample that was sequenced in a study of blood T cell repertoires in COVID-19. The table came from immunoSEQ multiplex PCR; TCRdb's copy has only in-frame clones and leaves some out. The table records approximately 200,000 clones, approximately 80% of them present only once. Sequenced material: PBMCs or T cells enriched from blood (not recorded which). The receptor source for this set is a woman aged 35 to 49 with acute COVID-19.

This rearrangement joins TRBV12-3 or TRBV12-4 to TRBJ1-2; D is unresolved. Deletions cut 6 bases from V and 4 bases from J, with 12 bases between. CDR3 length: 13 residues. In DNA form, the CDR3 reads TGTGCCAGCAGGACGAGAGGGCTCTATGGCTACACCTTC. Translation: CASRTRGLYGYTF.

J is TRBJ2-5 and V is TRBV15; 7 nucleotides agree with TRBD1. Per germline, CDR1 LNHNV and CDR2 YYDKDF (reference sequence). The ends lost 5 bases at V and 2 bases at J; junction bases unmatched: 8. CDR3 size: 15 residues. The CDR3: CATSGFKTGQETQYF. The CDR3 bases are TGTGCCACCAGCGGTTTCAAGACAGGGCAAGAGACCCAGTACTTC. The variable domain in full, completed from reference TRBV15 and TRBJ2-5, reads DAMVIQNPRYQVTQFGKPVTLSCSQTLNHNVMYWYQQKSSQAPKLLFHYYDKDFNNEADTPDNFQSRRPNTSFCFLDIRSPGLGDTAMYLCATSGFKTGQETQYFGPGTRLLVL.

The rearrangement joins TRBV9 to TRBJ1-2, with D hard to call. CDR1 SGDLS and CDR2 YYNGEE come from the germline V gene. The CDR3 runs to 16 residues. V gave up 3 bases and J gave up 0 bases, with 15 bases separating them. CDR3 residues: CASSADTRPPNYGYTF. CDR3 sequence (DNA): TGTGCCAGCAGCGCAGACACTAGACCCCCTAACTATGGCTACACCTTC.

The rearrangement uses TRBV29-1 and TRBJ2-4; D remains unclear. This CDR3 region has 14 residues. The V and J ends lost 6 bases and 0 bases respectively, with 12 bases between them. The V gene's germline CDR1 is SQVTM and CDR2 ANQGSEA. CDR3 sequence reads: CSVRQNLAKNIQYF. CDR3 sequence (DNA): TGCAGCGTGCGACAAAATCTAGCCAAAAACATTCAGTACTTC.

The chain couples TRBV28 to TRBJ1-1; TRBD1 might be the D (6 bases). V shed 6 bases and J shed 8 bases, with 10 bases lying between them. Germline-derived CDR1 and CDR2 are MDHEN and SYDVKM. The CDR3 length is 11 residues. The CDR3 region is CASRPTGEAFF. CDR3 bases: TGTGCCAGCAGGCCAACAGGGGAAGCTTTCTTT.

CDR3: CAITQGGTYEQYF. The DNA for the CDR3 is TGTGCCATCACACAGGGGGGGACCTACGAGCAGTACTTC. This chain links TRBV10-3 with TRBJ2-7, with D tentatively TRBD1 (8 bases). Trimming removed 7 bases at V and 2 bases at J, with 12 bases between. There are 13 residues in the CDR3. Looked up from germline, CDR1 is ENHRY and CDR2 is SYGVKD.

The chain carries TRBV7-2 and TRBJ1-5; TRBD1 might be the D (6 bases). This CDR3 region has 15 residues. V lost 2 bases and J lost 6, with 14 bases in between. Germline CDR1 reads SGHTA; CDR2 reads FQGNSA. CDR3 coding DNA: TGTGCCAGCAGCTTACCCGACAGGATTCGTCAGCCCCAGCATTTT. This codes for CASSLPDRIRQPQHF.

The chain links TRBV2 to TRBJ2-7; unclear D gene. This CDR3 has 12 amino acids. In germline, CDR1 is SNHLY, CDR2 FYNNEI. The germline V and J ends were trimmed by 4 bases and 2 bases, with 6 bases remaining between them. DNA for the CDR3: TGTGCCAGCAGTGCCCAGGCCTACGAGCAGTACTTC. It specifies CASSAQAYEQYF.

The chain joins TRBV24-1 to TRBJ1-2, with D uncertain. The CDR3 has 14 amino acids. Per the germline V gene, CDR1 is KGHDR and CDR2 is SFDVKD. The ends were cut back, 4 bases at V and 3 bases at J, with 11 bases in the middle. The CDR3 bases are TGTGCCACCAGTGACCTGACACGCGACTATGGCTACACCTTC. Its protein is CATSDLTRDYGYTF.

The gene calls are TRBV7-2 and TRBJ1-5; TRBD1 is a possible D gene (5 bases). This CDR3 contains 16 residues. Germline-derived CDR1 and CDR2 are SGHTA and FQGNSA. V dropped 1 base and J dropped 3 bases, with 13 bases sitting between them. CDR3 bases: TGTGCCAGCAGCTTAGGGTTAGGCAGGGTCAATCAGCCCCAGCATTTT. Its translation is CASSLGLGRVNQPQHF.

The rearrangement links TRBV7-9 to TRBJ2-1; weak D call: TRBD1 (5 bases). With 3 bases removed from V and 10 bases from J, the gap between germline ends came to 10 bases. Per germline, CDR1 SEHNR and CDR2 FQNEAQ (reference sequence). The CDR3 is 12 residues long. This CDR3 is CASSFDRTEQFF. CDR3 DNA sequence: TGTGCCAGCAGCTTTGATAGGACAGAGCAGTTCTTC. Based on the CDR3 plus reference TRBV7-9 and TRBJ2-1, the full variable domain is DTGVSQNPRHKITKRGQNVTFRCDPISEHNRLYWYRQTLGQGPEFLTYFQNEAQLEKSRLLSDRFSAERPKGSFSTLEIQRTEQGDSAMYLCASSFDRTEQFFGPGTRLTVL.

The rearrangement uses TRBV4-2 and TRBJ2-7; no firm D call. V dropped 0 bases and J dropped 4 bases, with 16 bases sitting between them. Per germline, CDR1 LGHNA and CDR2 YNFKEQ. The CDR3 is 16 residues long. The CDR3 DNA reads TGTGCCAGCAGCCAAGAGTCGGGTACACGTCCTTACGAGCAGTACTTC. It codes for CASSQESGTRPYEQYF.

As DNA, the CDR3 is TGTGCCAGCAGCTACATAGCGGGAAGCACAGATACGCAGTATTTT. This gives the protein CASSYIAGSTDTQYF. J is TRBJ2-3 and V is TRBV4-2, with 8 bases that match TRBD2. V shed 5 bases and J 0 bases; nucleotides not matched to a gene: 4. Germline V gene sequence: CDR1 LGHNA, CDR2 YNFKEQ. The CDR3 loop spans 15 amino acids.

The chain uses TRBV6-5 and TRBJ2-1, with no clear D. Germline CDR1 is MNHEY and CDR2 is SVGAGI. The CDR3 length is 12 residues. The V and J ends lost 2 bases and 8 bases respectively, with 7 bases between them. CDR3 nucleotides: TGTGCCAGCAGTTACATTAGTGATGAGCAGTTCTTC. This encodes CASSYISDEQFF.